Listed below are T cell receptor beta chains from one sample, sequenced in a study of T cell changes during pregnancy in multiple sclerosis. The data were produced by immunoSEQ multiplex PCR, yet TCRdb's version contains in-frame clones alone and is incomplete. The sample consists of 40,000 or so clones, nearly 90% of them appearing once. The material was CD8+ T cells from peripheral blood mononuclear cells, obtained in the first trimester of pregnancy. The receptors stem from a female donor with multiple sclerosis, enrolled in a pregnancy study. CDR3s leave out the opening cysteine and the closing phenylalanine or tryptophan. Fields, in order: clone size, CDR3 length, V gene, J gene, CDR3 protein. Size is omitted from some rows. Given values are once, few, many or a class for expanded clones.

clone_size: few; cdr3_length: 13; v_call: TRBV7-3; j_call: TRBJ2-7; cdr3_aa: ASSLGAGLSYEQY
clone_size: .; cdr3_length: 11; v_call: TRBV29-1; j_call: TRBJ1-1; cdr3_aa: SARTGMNTEAF
clone_size: few; cdr3_length: 9; v_call: TRBV29-1; j_call: TRBJ1-1; cdr3_aa: SVDGQGLAF
clone_size: .; cdr3_length: 13; v_call: TRBV27; j_call: TRBJ2-5; cdr3_aa: ASSFQGSLQETQY
clone_size: .; cdr3_length: 11; v_call: TRBV19; j_call: TRBJ2-7; cdr3_aa: ASRRQGTYEQY
clone_size: .; cdr3_length: 13; v_call: TRBV9; j_call: TRBJ1-2; cdr3_aa: ASSGDRGNKYGYT
clone_size: .; cdr3_length: 16; v_call: TRBV7-8; j_call: TRBJ2-2; cdr3_aa: ASSLAGGPVLNTGELF
clone_size: .; cdr3_length: 12; v_call: TRBV13; j_call: TRBJ1-3; cdr3_aa: ASREGRQLNTIY
clone_size: .; cdr3_length: 11; v_call: TRBV9; j_call: TRBJ1-3; cdr3_aa: ASMDSTGNTIY
clone_size: once; cdr3_length: 15; v_call: TRBV30; j_call: TRBJ2-5; cdr3_aa: AWSRGASGAGWETQY
clone_size: .; cdr3_length: 9; v_call: TRBV19; j_call: TRBJ1-1; cdr3_aa: SASQGIEAF
clone_size: once; cdr3_length: 12; v_call: TRBV27; j_call: TRBJ2-5; cdr3_aa: ASSPRQGRETQY
clone_size: .; cdr3_length: 12; v_call: TRBV6-1; j_call: TRBJ2-3; cdr3_aa: ASRETGPTDTQY
clone_size: few; cdr3_length: 10; v_call: TRBV21-1; j_call: TRBJ1-6; cdr3_aa: ASSKQNSPLH
clone_size: .; cdr3_length: 17; v_call: TRBV4-2; j_call: TRBJ2-1; cdr3_aa: ASSQDPNGSGGAGNEQF
clone_size: .; cdr3_length: 13; v_call: TRBV4-3; j_call: TRBJ1-2; cdr3_aa: ASSQDLYSNYGYT
clone_size: .; cdr3_length: 16; v_call: TRBV19; j_call: TRBJ2-3; cdr3_aa: ASSIDSPGGIGTDTQY
clone_size: .; cdr3_length: 13; v_call: TRBV15; j_call: TRBJ2-3; cdr3_aa: ATSRESIEADTQY
clone_size: once; cdr3_length: 15; v_call: TRBV15; j_call: TRBJ2-3; cdr3_aa: ATSRDTGGSGTDTQY
clone_size: .; cdr3_length: 11; v_call: TRBV10-3; j_call: TRBJ2-7; cdr3_aa: AIRDSSSYEQY
clone_size: .; cdr3_length: 9; v_call: TRBV29-1; j_call: TRBJ2-1; cdr3_aa: SVNDRNEQF
clone_size: .; cdr3_length: 15; v_call: TRBV9; j_call: TRBJ2-1; cdr3_aa: ASSVPQRGTDYNEQF
clone_size: .; cdr3_length: 9; v_call: TRBV29-1; j_call: TRBJ1-1; cdr3_aa: SGGFNTEAF
clone_size: .; cdr3_length: 11; v_call: TRBV7-6; j_call: TRBJ1-1; cdr3_aa: ASSAGRRTEAF
clone_size: .; cdr3_length: 12; v_call: TRBV7-3; j_call: TRBJ2-3; cdr3_aa: ASSLNAGADTQY
clone_size: .; cdr3_length: 15; v_call: TRBV7-9; j_call: TRBJ2-3; cdr3_aa: ASSLARGTDRTDTQY
clone_size: .; cdr3_length: 14; v_call: TRBV9; j_call: TRBJ2-3; cdr3_aa: ASSLHGGGPTDTQY
clone_size: .; cdr3_length: 12; v_call: TRBV6-1; j_call: TRBJ2-2; cdr3_aa: ASSEVGDTGELF
clone_size: few; cdr3_length: 12; v_call: TRBV6-1; j_call: TRBJ1-1; cdr3_aa: ASSLTGSGTEAF
clone_size: .; cdr3_length: 13; v_call: TRBV6-5; j_call: TRBJ1-2; cdr3_aa: ASSSPGTGIYGYT
clone_size: .; cdr3_length: 17; v_call: TRBV4-1; j_call: TRBJ1-4; cdr3_aa: ASSQDPAGYVATNEKLF
clone_size: .; cdr3_length: 13; v_call: TRBV2; j_call: TRBJ2-7; cdr3_aa: ASVVLGQGPYEQY
clone_size: .; cdr3_length: 11; v_call: TRBV15; j_call: TRBJ2-7; cdr3_aa: ATSRTGRYEQY
clone_size: .; cdr3_length: 13; v_call: TRBV9; j_call: TRBJ1-2; cdr3_aa: ASSGSYPGQGGYT
clone_size: .; cdr3_length: 13; v_call: TRBV5-4; j_call: TRBJ1-1; cdr3_aa: ASSLERGQANEAF
clone_size: .; cdr3_length: 12; v_call: TRBV27; j_call: TRBJ2-7; cdr3_aa: ASSAPGVWYEQY
clone_size: .; cdr3_length: 13; v_call: TRBV7-2; j_call: TRBJ2-3; cdr3_aa: ASSFGTSSTDTQY
clone_size: .; cdr3_length: 12; v_call: TRBV7-9; j_call: TRBJ1-4; cdr3_aa: ASSFTPQDEKLF
clone_size: once; cdr3_length: 11; v_call: TRBV5-6; j_call: TRBJ1-5; cdr3_aa: ASSSGTGWPQH
clone_size: .; cdr3_length: 14; v_call: TRBV9; j_call: TRBJ1-1; cdr3_aa: ASSSRGRGMNTEAF
clone_size: .; cdr3_length: 21; v_call: TRBV21-1; j_call: TRBJ2-1; cdr3_aa: ASSKGGPWRVDLPGVTYNEQF
clone_size: .; cdr3_length: 13; v_call: TRBV23-1; j_call: TRBJ2-2; cdr3_aa: ASSQGGAHTGELF
clone_size: .; cdr3_length: 13; v_call: TRBV5-4; j_call: TRBJ2-7; cdr3_aa: ASSLLGRAPYEQY
clone_size: .; cdr3_length: 12; v_call: TRBV4-1; j_call: TRBJ2-3; cdr3_aa: ASNHQISTDTQY
clone_size: .; cdr3_length: 13; v_call: TRBV7-8; j_call: TRBJ2-7; cdr3_aa: ASSLTGASSYEQY
clone_size: once; cdr3_length: 15; v_call: TRBV4-2; j_call: TRBJ2-2; cdr3_aa: ASSPEAGTTNTGELF
clone_size: .; cdr3_length: 14; v_call: TRBV9; j_call: TRBJ2-1; cdr3_aa: ASSILAGNSYNEQF
clone_size: .; cdr3_length: 14; v_call: TRBV4-1; j_call: TRBJ1-2; cdr3_aa: ASSQQGRSDPYGYT
clone_size: .; cdr3_length: 11; v_call: TRBV9; j_call: TRBJ2-7; cdr3_aa: ASSPGQSYEQY
clone_size: once; cdr3_length: 14; v_call: TRBV7-5; j_call: TRBJ1-1; cdr3_aa: ARSVDQGTPCTEAF
clone_size: .; cdr3_length: 16; v_call: TRBV4-3; j_call: TRBJ1-4; cdr3_aa: ASSPLGQSFATNEKLF
clone_size: .; cdr3_length: 14; v_call: TRBV30; j_call: TRBJ2-1; cdr3_aa: AWTGPGGGLVSEQF
clone_size: .; cdr3_length: 13; v_call: TRBV11-2; j_call: TRBJ2-2; cdr3_aa: ASSLDVQGSGELF
clone_size: .; cdr3_length: 10; v_call: TRBV19; j_call: TRBJ2-7; cdr3_aa: ASSIGGDEQY
clone_size: .; cdr3_length: 10; v_call: TRBV5-1; j_call: TRBJ2-7; cdr3_aa: ASAGTLPEQY
clone_size: .; cdr3_length: 15; v_call: TRBV7-9; j_call: TRBJ1-1; cdr3_aa: ASSYLVGPRENTEAF
clone_size: .; cdr3_length: 13; v_call: TRBV18; j_call: TRBJ2-7; cdr3_aa: ASSPEGQPSYEQY
clone_size: .; cdr3_length: 14; v_call: TRBV30; j_call: TRBJ1-4; cdr3_aa: AWNPGTGGPNEKLF
clone_size: few; cdr3_length: 14; v_call: TRBV7-2; j_call: TRBJ1-3; cdr3_aa: ASSLDPGHSGNTIY